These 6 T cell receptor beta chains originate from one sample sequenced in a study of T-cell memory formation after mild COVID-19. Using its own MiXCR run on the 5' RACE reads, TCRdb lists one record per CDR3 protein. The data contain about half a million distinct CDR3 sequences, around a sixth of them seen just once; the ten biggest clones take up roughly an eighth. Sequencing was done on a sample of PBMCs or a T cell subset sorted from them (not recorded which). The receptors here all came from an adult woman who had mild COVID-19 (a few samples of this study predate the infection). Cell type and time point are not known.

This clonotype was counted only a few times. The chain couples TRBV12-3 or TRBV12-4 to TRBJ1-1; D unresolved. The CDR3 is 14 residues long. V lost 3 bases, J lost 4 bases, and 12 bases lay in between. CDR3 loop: CASSFVGGGTEAFF. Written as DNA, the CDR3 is TGTGCCAGCAGTTTTGTAGGTGGAGGCACTGAAGCTTTCTTT.

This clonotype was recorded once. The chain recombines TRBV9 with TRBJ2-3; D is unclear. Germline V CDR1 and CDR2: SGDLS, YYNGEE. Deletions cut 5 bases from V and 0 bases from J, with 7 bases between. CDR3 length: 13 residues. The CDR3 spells CASRKISTDTQYF. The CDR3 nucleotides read TGTGCCAGCAGGAAAATTAGCACAGATACGCAGTATTTT.

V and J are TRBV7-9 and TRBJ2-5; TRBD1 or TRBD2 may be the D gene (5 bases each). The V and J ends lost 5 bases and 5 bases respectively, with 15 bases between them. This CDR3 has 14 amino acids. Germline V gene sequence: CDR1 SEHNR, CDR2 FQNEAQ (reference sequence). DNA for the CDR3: TGTGCCAGCAGCGATGGGACCCTCGAGGAGACCCAGTACTTC. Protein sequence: CASSDGTLEETQYF.

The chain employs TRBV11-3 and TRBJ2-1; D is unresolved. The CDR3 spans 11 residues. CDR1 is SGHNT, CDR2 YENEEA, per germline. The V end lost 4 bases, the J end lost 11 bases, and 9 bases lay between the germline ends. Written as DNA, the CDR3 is TGTGCCAGCAGCTCGGCCCTTCAGCAGTTCTTC. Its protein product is CASSSALQQFF.

The CDR3 region has the DNA TGTGCCTGGGGGGGGATCTCCTACGAGCAGTACTTC. It is translated as CAWGGISYEQYF. This sequence joins TRBV30 and TRBJ2-7; TRBD2 might be the D (6 bases). This CDR3 comprises 12 residues. The V gene's germline CDR1 is GTSNPN and CDR2 SVGIG (reference sequence). V dropped 5 bases and J dropped 0 bases, with 8 bases sitting between them.

The CDR3: CAWSVQIYEQYF. CDR3 in DNA: TGTGCCTGGAGTGTACAGATCTACGAGCAGTACTTC. The rearrangement links TRBV30 to TRBJ2-7; D uncertain. The CDR3 consists of 12 residues. The V gene's germline CDR1 is GTSNPN and CDR2 SVGIG (reference sequence). Trimming pared 0 bases from V and 3 bases from J, leaving 6 bases between.